These T cell receptor beta chains were read from a single sample in a study of shared clonotypes between healthy human individuals. Measured with immunoSEQ multiplex PCR; TCRdb has only the in-frame clones, and not every one. The sample shows 950,000 to 1,200,000 clones, approximately 75% of them seen only once. The sequenced sample was memory CD4+ T cells from PBMCs. The receptors stem from a man aged 18 to 30 in good health. Some clones in this sample may be carry-over from other donors' samples. The CDR3 runs from the conserved cysteine through the conserved F or W. The D gene is left open where the match is weak. Size is stated for part of the rows, as once, few or many counts, or as a class when the clone is expanded.

j_call: TRBJ2-7
v_call: TRBV29-1
clone_size: -
d_call: TRBD1
cdr3_nt: TGCAGCGCCACCCCCGGGACAGGGTCCTACGAGCAGTACTTC
cdr3_aa: CSATPGTGSYEQYF

j_call: TRBJ1-1
v_call: TRBV4-1
clone_size: -
d_call: -
cdr3_nt: TGCGCCAGCAGCCGTGGACAAGGGGGGGTAGGGGCGGCTGAAGCTTTCTTT
cdr3_aa: CASSRGQGGVGAAEAFF

j_call: TRBJ2-5
v_call: TRBV11-2
clone_size: few
d_call: TRBD1
cdr3_nt: TGTGCCAGCAGCTTGCGGGCAGGGGGCGAGGAGACCCAGTACTTC
cdr3_aa: CASSLRAGGEETQYF

j_call: TRBJ2-1
v_call: TRBV19
clone_size: once
d_call: -
cdr3_nt: TGTGCCAGTAGTCCCTTTCTGGGTGAGCAGTTCTTC
cdr3_aa: CASSPFLGEQFF

j_call: TRBJ2-5
v_call: TRBV5-1
clone_size: once
d_call: TRBD2
cdr3_nt: TGCGCCAGCAGCTTGGCCGGACTAGCGGGAGGGCCTGAGACCCAGTACTTC
cdr3_aa: CASSLAGLAGGPETQYF

j_call: TRBJ2-7
v_call: TRBV4-2
clone_size: -
d_call: -
cdr3_nt: TGTGCCAGCAGCCAAGATGCGGGGCTCGAGCAGTACTTC
cdr3_aa: CASSQDAGLEQYF

j_call: TRBJ2-7
v_call: TRBV7-9
clone_size: -
d_call: -
cdr3_nt: TGTGCCAGCAGCTTCGCCTACGAGCAGTACTTC
cdr3_aa: CASSFAYEQYF

j_call: TRBJ1-3
v_call: TRBV7-9
clone_size: -
d_call: -
cdr3_nt: TGTGCCAGCAGCCGGAGGGGGGTGCCCTCTGGAAACACCATATATTTT
cdr3_aa: CASSRRGVPSGNTIYF

j_call: TRBJ2-7
v_call: TRBV28
clone_size: -
d_call: -
cdr3_nt: TGTGCCATCTCTGGACAGAATTCCTACGAGCAGTACTTC
cdr3_aa: CAISGQNSYEQYF

j_call: TRBJ2-7
v_call: TRBV28
clone_size: -
d_call: TRBD2
cdr3_nt: TGTGCCAGCAGTTTACCGGCTAGCGGGAGCTACGAGCAGTACTTC
cdr3_aa: CASSLPASGSYEQYF

j_call: TRBJ1-3
v_call: TRBV9
clone_size: -
d_call: -
cdr3_nt: TGTGCCAGCAGCGACAGGCCCTCTGGAAACACCATATATTTT
cdr3_aa: CASSDRPSGNTIYF

j_call: TRBJ1-2
v_call: TRBV7-6
clone_size: -
d_call: TRBD1
cdr3_nt: TGTGCCAGCAGCCCCGGCCCGGGACAGGGTTTGAACGGCTACACCTTC
cdr3_aa: CASSPGPGQGLNGYTF

j_call: TRBJ1-2
v_call: TRBV5-5
clone_size: -
d_call: -
cdr3_nt: TGTGCCAGCAGCTTGTCAGGGTTTTGGCTCTATGGCTACACCTTC
cdr3_aa: CASSLSGFWLYGYTF

j_call: TRBJ2-7
v_call: TRBV27
clone_size: -
d_call: -
cdr3_nt: TGTGCCAGCAGCACAGGGCTCTCCTACGAGCAGTACTTC
cdr3_aa: CASSTGLSYEQYF

j_call: TRBJ2-7
v_call: TRBV28
clone_size: once
d_call: -
cdr3_nt: TGTGCCAGCAGTTTGTCAGGGCAGGTGGGCTTTTCCTACGAGCAGTACTTC
cdr3_aa: CASSLSGQVGFSYEQYF

j_call: TRBJ2-5
v_call: TRBV7-3
clone_size: few
d_call: -
cdr3_nt: TGTGCCAGCAGCTTAACCATACAAGAGACCCAGTACTTC
cdr3_aa: CASSLTIQETQYF

j_call: TRBJ2-3
v_call: TRBV6-1
clone_size: -
d_call: TRBD2
cdr3_nt: TGTGCCAGCAGTGAAGCTCGCAATAGCGGGAGCGGAACAGATACGCAGTATTTT
cdr3_aa: CASSEARNSGSGTDTQYF

j_call: TRBJ1-5
v_call: TRBV15
clone_size: -
d_call: -
cdr3_nt: TGTGCCACCAGCTGGGGGGGTCGTCAGCCCCAGCATTTT
cdr3_aa: CATSWGGRQPQHF

j_call: TRBJ1-1
v_call: TRBV5-1
clone_size: -
d_call: -
cdr3_nt: TGCGCCAGCAGCTTGTTGGACAGGAACACTGAAGCTTTCTTT
cdr3_aa: CASSLLDRNTEAFF

j_call: TRBJ2-2
v_call: TRBV5-4
clone_size: -
d_call: -
cdr3_nt: TGTGCCAGCAGCTCTTTCTCACTCGGGCACACCGGGGAGCTGTTTTTT
cdr3_aa: CASSSFSLGHTGELFF

j_call: TRBJ1-2
v_call: TRBV4-3
clone_size: -
d_call: -
cdr3_nt: TGCGCCAGCAGCCAAGCCGCCGACAGGTCGATTGGCTACACCTTC
cdr3_aa: CASSQAADRSIGYTF

j_call: TRBJ1-4
v_call: TRBV27
clone_size: -
d_call: TRBD1
cdr3_nt: TGTGCCAGCAGTCGCAGGACAGGGGCCTTCTTAAAACTGTTTTTT
cdr3_aa: CASSRRTGAFLKLFF

j_call: TRBJ2-3
v_call: TRBV2
clone_size: -
d_call: TRBD1
cdr3_nt: TGTGCCAGCAGAGCGGACAGGGTCGGCACAGATACGCAGTATTTT
cdr3_aa: CASRADRVGTDTQYF

j_call: TRBJ2-7
v_call: TRBV7-6
clone_size: many
d_call: -
cdr3_nt: TGTGCCAGCAGCAGAACTAGGGCCTACGAGCAGTACTTC
cdr3_aa: CASSRTRAYEQYF

j_call: TRBJ2-7
v_call: TRBV28
clone_size: -
d_call: -
cdr3_nt: TGTGCCAGCAGTTTTTCAGGCTTCTCCTACGAGCAGTACTTC
cdr3_aa: CASSFSGFSYEQYF

j_call: TRBJ2-1
v_call: TRBV5-1
clone_size: -
d_call: TRBD2
cdr3_nt: TGCGCCAGCAGCTTGGGACTAGCGGGATGGAATGAGCAGTTCTTC
cdr3_aa: CASSLGLAGWNEQFF

j_call: TRBJ2-3
v_call: TRBV6-1
clone_size: many
d_call: TRBD2
cdr3_nt: TGTGCCAGTCGAGGCGGACTAGCAACAGATACGCAGTATTTT
cdr3_aa: CASRGGLATDTQYF

j_call: TRBJ2-3
v_call: TRBV28
clone_size: -
d_call: TRBD2
cdr3_nt: TGTGCCAGCAGTTTTTCAAGGGGAGGGGACACAGATACGCAGTATTTT
cdr3_aa: CASSFSRGGDTDTQYF

j_call: TRBJ2-3
v_call: TRBV7-9
clone_size: -
d_call: -
cdr3_nt: TGTGCCAGCAGCTTAGCCAGGGGACGCACAGATACGCAGTATTTT
cdr3_aa: CASSLARGRTDTQYF

j_call: TRBJ2-7
v_call: TRBV5-1
clone_size: many
d_call: -
cdr3_nt: TGCGCCAGCAGCTCCCCGGGAAGAGACTACGAGCAGTACTTC
cdr3_aa: CASSSPGRDYEQYF

j_call: TRBJ2-5
v_call: TRBV28
clone_size: -
d_call: -
cdr3_nt: TGTGCCAGCAGTTCCGGCAGAGGGGAGACCCAGTACTTC
cdr3_aa: CASSSGRGETQYF

j_call: TRBJ2-3
v_call: TRBV28
clone_size: -
d_call: -
cdr3_nt: TGTGCCAGCAGTTTATTGAACCTGCTCCGACCAGATACGCAGTATTTT
cdr3_aa: CASSLLNLLRPDTQYF

j_call: TRBJ2-7
v_call: TRBV2
clone_size: -
d_call: -
cdr3_nt: TGTGCCAGCAGTACACAGGTCGGGCAGTACTTC
cdr3_aa: CASSTQVGQYF

j_call: TRBJ2-7
v_call: TRBV18
clone_size: -
d_call: TRBD1
cdr3_nt: TGTGCCAGCTCACCGGCCAGGGGGTCCTACGAGCAGTACTTC
cdr3_aa: CASSPARGSYEQYF

j_call: TRBJ2-3
v_call: TRBV29-1
clone_size: -
d_call: -
cdr3_nt: TGCAGCGTTGACGACTCCGCAGATACGCAGTATTTT
cdr3_aa: CSVDDSADTQYF

j_call: TRBJ1-1
v_call: TRBV18
clone_size: -
d_call: -
cdr3_nt: TGTGCCAGCTCACCGTTGGCTAGGGGAGACACTGAAGCTTTCTTT
cdr3_aa: CASSPLARGDTEAFF

j_call: TRBJ2-2
v_call: TRBV6-1
clone_size: -
d_call: -
cdr3_nt: TGTGCCAGCAGTGCCCAAATTAACACCGGGGAGCTGTTTTTT
cdr3_aa: CASSAQINTGELFF

j_call: TRBJ2-7
v_call: TRBV6-5
clone_size: -
d_call: TRBD1
cdr3_nt: TGTGCCAGCAGCCCCCACAGGGGTTCCTACGAGCAGTACTTC
cdr3_aa: CASSPHRGSYEQYF

j_call: TRBJ2-1
v_call: TRBV18
clone_size: -
d_call: TRBD1
cdr3_nt: TGTGCCAGCTCACCACCAGTGGGGACAGGGGGCAATGAGCAGTTCTTC
cdr3_aa: CASSPPVGTGGNEQFF

j_call: TRBJ2-1
v_call: TRBV6-5
clone_size: -
d_call: -
cdr3_nt: TGTGCCAGCAGTTACTCGATACTAGTCCGCTACAATGAGCAGTTCTTC
cdr3_aa: CASSYSILVRYNEQFF

j_call: TRBJ2-7
v_call: TRBV7-2
clone_size: -
d_call: -
cdr3_nt: TGTGCCAGCAGCTTATACGAGCAGTACTTC
cdr3_aa: CASSLYEQYF

j_call: TRBJ2-4
v_call: TRBV28
clone_size: -
d_call: -
cdr3_nt: TGTGCCAGCAGTTCTCGGGATCCAGGCATCGTAAACATTCAGTACTTC
cdr3_aa: CASSSRDPGIVNIQYF

j_call: TRBJ2-1
v_call: TRBV28
clone_size: -
d_call: TRBD2
cdr3_nt: TGTGCCAGCAGTTCAACGACTAGCGGCAATGAGCAGTTCTTC
cdr3_aa: CASSSTTSGNEQFF

j_call: TRBJ1-1
v_call: TRBV4-3
clone_size: once
d_call: -
cdr3_nt: TGCGCCAGCAGCCAGCCAGGGCCAGGGGCGACTGAAGCTTTCTTT
cdr3_aa: CASSQPGPGATEAFF

j_call: TRBJ2-4
v_call: TRBV7-3
clone_size: few
d_call: -
cdr3_nt: TGTGCCAGCAGCGGGGTAGGGCAAGGGGACATTCAGTACTTC
cdr3_aa: CASSGVGQGDIQYF

j_call: TRBJ2-5
v_call: TRBV4-1
clone_size: few
d_call: TRBD2
cdr3_nt: TGCGCCAGCAGCCAAGCGCTAGCGGTTGCGAGGACCCAGTACTTC
cdr3_aa: CASSQALAVARTQYF

j_call: TRBJ2-5
v_call: TRBV7-6
clone_size: few
d_call: TRBD1
cdr3_nt: TGTGCCAGCAGCTTAAACAGGGGGCGTGAGACCCAGTACTTC
cdr3_aa: CASSLNRGRETQYF

j_call: TRBJ1-1
v_call: TRBV7-2
clone_size: -
d_call: TRBD1
cdr3_nt: TGTGCCAGCAGCTTATCGACAGGGGTGAGGAACACTGAAGCTTTCTTT
cdr3_aa: CASSLSTGVRNTEAFF

j_call: TRBJ2-7
v_call: TRBV28
clone_size: -
d_call: TRBD2
cdr3_nt: TGTGCCAGCAGCCCTGGAGGAGCGGGAGGGATCCACGAGCAGTACTTC
cdr3_aa: CASSPGGAGGIHEQYF

j_call: TRBJ1-2
v_call: TRBV18
clone_size: -
d_call: TRBD1
cdr3_nt: TGTGCCAGCTCACCACCGGAGACAGGGCCTTATGGCTACACCTTC
cdr3_aa: CASSPPETGPYGYTF

j_call: TRBJ2-2
v_call: TRBV27
clone_size: -
d_call: TRBD1
cdr3_nt: TGTGCCAGCAGTTTGGGGACAGTCAACACCGGGGAGCTGTTTTTT
cdr3_aa: CASSLGTVNTGELFF

j_call: TRBJ1-5
v_call: TRBV27
clone_size: -
d_call: -
cdr3_nt: TGTGCCAGCAGTTCCCTCTCGGGGGGCTGGCAGCCCCAGCATTTT
cdr3_aa: CASSSLSGGWQPQHF

j_call: TRBJ1-5
v_call: TRBV21-1
clone_size: -
d_call: -
cdr3_nt: TGTGCCAGCAGCAAAGACTGGGACGCTAGCAATCAGCCCCAGCATTTT
cdr3_aa: CASSKDWDASNQPQHF

j_call: TRBJ2-2
v_call: TRBV5-1
clone_size: -
d_call: -
cdr3_nt: TGCGCCAGCAGCTTGGTAGGCGGCCTCACCGGGGAGCTGTTTTTT
cdr3_aa: CASSLVGGLTGELFF

j_call: TRBJ1-5
v_call: TRBV18
clone_size: -
d_call: -
cdr3_nt: TGTGCCAGCTCACCACAATATAGCAATCAGCCCCAGCATTTT
cdr3_aa: CASSPQYSNQPQHF

j_call: TRBJ1-5
v_call: TRBV5-1
clone_size: -
d_call: TRBD1
cdr3_nt: TGCGCCAGCAGCCCCCGGACAGGGAGCAATCAGCCCCAGCATTTT
cdr3_aa: CASSPRTGSNQPQHF

j_call: TRBJ2-3
v_call: TRBV7-8
clone_size: -
d_call: -
cdr3_nt: TGTGCCAGCAGCTTGGTCTTGGGGGCAGATACGCAGTATTTT
cdr3_aa: CASSLVLGADTQYF